This T cell receptor beta chain was captured in a study of T-cell reconstitution after alpha-beta-depleted transplantation in children. With regard to this clonotype: Its target is not known. One junction end does not reproduce the germline sequence, and a read error may be involved.

During its preparation, the TCRbeta library received unique molecular identifiers. MiXCR, applied by TCRdb to the PCR reads, yields one record per CDR3 protein. The sample carries approximately 80,000 distinct CDR3 sequences, over 12% recorded once. The study, taken as a whole, reports: For some patients, TCRbeta diversity was high at day 60 because of recipient T cells and thymic progenitors that survived.

The clonotype originates from a male patient between 2 and 9 years old who had a stem cell transplant for acute lymphoblastic leukemia, so the T cells may come from the graft donor. This sample comprised PBMCs, mostly from graft donor cells, obtained 180 days after TCRalphabeta/CD19-depleted stem cell transplant.

For the CDR3, the DNA is TGTGACAGCAGTGAAGCGCAAGGGGCCTATACGCAGTATTTT. Protein sequence: CDSSEAQGAYTQYF. This chain links TRBV6-1 with TRBJ2-3; tentatively, D is TRBD1 (5 bases). The CDR3 has 14 residues. Germline loops: CDR1 MNHNS, CDR2 SASEGT.